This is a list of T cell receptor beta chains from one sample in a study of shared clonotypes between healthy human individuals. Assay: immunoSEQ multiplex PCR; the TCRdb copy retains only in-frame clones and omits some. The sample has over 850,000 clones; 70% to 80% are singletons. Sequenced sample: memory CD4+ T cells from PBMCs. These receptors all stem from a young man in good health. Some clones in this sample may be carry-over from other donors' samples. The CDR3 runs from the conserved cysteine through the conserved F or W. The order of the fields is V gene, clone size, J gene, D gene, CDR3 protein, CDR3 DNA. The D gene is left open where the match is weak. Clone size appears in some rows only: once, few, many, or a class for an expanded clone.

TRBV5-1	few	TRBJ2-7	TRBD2	CASSRSGGTYEQYF	TGCGCCAGCAGCAGGAGCGGGGGGACCTACGAGCAGTACTTC
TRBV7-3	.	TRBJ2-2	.	CASSLSGGRTGELFF	TGTGCCAGCAGCTTAAGTGGAGGGCGCACCGGGGAGCTGTTTTTT
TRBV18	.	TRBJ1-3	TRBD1	CASSQTGQGASGNTIYF	TGTGCCAGCTCACAAACGGGACAGGGGGCGTCTGGAAACACCATATATTTT
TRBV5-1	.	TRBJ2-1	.	CASSLALGALNEQFF	TGCGCCAGCAGCTTGGCCCTAGGGGCCCTCAATGAGCAGTTCTTC
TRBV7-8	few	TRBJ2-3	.	CASRGLDTQYF	TGTGCCAGCCGCGGCCTAGATACGCAGTATTTT
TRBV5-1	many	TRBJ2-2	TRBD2	CASNPSGRSDTGELFF	TGCGCCAGCAATCCTAGCGGGAGGTCGGACACCGGGGAGCTGTTTTTT
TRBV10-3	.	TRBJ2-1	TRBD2	CAISDGGSRAYNEQFF	TGTGCCATCAGTGACGGCGGGAGCAGGGCCTACAATGAGCAGTTCTTC
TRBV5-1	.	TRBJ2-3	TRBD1	CASSLGGTGGPDTQYF	TGCGCCAGCAGCTTGGGCGGGACAGGGGGCCCAGATACGCAGTATTTT
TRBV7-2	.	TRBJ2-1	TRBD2	CASSHGLAEYNEQFF	TGTGCCAGCAGCCACGGACTAGCAGAATACAATGAGCAGTTCTTC
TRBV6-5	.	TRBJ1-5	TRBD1	CASSRTGGFDQPQHF	TGTGCCAGCAGTAGGACAGGGGGCTTCGATCAGCCCCAGCATTTT
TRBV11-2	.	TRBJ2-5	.	CASSLGIQGRETQYF	TGTGCCAGCAGCTTAGGGATTCAGGGGAGAGAGACCCAGTACTTC
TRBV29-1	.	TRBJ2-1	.	CSVEYGVPYNEQFF	TGCAGCGTTGAATACGGAGTTCCCTACAATGAGCAGTTCTTC
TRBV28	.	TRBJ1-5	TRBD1	CASSFSFEVRGRQPQHF	TGTGCCAGCAGTTTCAGTTTTGAGGTCAGGGGGCGTCAGCCCCAGCATTTT
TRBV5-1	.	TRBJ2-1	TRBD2	CASSFLPLAGVRNEQFF	TGCGCCAGCAGCTTTTTACCACTAGCGGGAGTTAGGAATGAGCAGTTCTTC
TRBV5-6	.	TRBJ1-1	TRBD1	CASSEGQRGREAFF	TGTGCCAGCAGCGAGGGACAGAGAGGACGTGAAGCTTTCTTT
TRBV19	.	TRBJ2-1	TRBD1	CASTWDRGSYNEQFF	TGTGCCAGTACCTGGGACAGGGGATCTTACAATGAGCAGTTCTTC
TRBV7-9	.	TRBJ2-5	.	CASSHGTYKETQYF	TGTGCCAGCAGCCACGGGACTTACAAAGAGACCCAGTACTTC